This TCR beta chain stems from a study of graft-versus-host responses after intestinal transplantation. Across the study: Every recipient underwent anti-thymocyte globulin induction, then tacrolimus and steroids for 2 to 3 years.

A word on this clone: Antigen: not known.

The CDR3 extends over 15 amino acids. Losses at the gene ends were 2 bases for V and 0 bases for J; bases not matched to a gene: 2. CDR1 SGHNT and CDR2 YYREEE come from the germline V gene (reference sequence). TCRdb keeps only in-frame clones here, not all; method: immunoSEQ multiplex PCR. The table records 75,000 to 90,000 clones, around nine tenths of them present only once. This chain links TRBV5-4 with TRBJ1-2; 9 nucleotides match TRBD1. This receptor was obtained from a human donor who received an intestinal transplant. The sequencing used unstimulated CD4+ T cells sorted from spleen or lymph node cells, collected before intestinal transplant. The CDR3 DNA reads as TGTGCCAGCAGCTTACGGGACAGGGCTAACTATGGCTACACCTTC. Amino acid sequence: CASSLRDRANYGYTF.